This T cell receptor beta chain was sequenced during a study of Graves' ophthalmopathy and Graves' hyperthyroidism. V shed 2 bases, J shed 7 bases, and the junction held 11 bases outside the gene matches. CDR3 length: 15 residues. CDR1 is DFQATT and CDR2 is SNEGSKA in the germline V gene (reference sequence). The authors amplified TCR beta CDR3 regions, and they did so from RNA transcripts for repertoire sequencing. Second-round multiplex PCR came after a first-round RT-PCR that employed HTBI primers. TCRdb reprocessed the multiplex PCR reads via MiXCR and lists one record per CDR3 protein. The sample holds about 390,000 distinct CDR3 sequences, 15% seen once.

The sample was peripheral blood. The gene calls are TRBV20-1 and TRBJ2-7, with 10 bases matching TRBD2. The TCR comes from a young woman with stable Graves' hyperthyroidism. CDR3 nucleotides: TGCAGTGCTAGAACCGCAGCGGGGGGGCCTCGGGAGCAGTACTTC. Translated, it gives CSARTAAGGPREQYF.